Listed here is a single TCR beta chain. The record originates from a study of T cell changes during pregnancy in multiple sclerosis. This table comes from immunoSEQ multiplex PCR, and its TCRdb copy is limited to in-frame clones, with some not included. The table shows some 47,000 clones, with 80% to 90% occurring only once. V lost 4 bases and J lost 6, with 19 bases in between. Germline assignment: CDR1 SNHLY and CDR2 FYNNEI. This CDR3 comprises 16 residues. This clonotype was sampled from a female donor with multiple sclerosis, enrolled in a pregnancy study. Source: peripheral blood, taken in the first trimester of pregnancy. This rearrangement joins TRBV2 to TRBJ2-1; D not certain. The chain's CDR3 is CASSGPRHNPLNEQFF. The CDR3 DNA is TGTGCCAGCAGTGGGCCCCGTCACAACCCCCTCAATGAGCAGTTCTTC.